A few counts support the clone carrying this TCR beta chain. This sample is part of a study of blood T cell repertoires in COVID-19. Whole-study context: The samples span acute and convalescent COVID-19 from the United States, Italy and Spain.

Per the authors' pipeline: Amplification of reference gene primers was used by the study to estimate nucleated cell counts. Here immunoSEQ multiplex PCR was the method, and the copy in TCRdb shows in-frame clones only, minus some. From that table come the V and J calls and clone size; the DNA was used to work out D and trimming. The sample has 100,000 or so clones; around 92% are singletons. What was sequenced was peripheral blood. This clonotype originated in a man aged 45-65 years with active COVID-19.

The CDR3 spells CASTSTSGRWTEAFF. The CDR3 DNA follows: TGTGCCAGTACCTCGACCTCGGGGAGATGGACTGAAGCTTTCTTT. The chain carries TRBV19 and TRBJ1-1; no firm D call. Germline values: CDR1 LNHDA, CDR2 SQIVND (reference sequence). This CDR3 has 15 residues. Trimming shortened V by 7 bases and J by 5 bases, and 20 bases separated the two germline ends. The variable domain in full, completed from reference TRBV19 and TRBJ1-1, reads DGGITQSPKYLFRKEGQNVTLSCEQNLNHDAMYWYRQDPGQGLRLIYYSQIVNDFQKGDIAEGYSVSREKKESFPLTVTSAQKNPTAFYLCASTSTSGRWTEAFFGQGTRLTVV.